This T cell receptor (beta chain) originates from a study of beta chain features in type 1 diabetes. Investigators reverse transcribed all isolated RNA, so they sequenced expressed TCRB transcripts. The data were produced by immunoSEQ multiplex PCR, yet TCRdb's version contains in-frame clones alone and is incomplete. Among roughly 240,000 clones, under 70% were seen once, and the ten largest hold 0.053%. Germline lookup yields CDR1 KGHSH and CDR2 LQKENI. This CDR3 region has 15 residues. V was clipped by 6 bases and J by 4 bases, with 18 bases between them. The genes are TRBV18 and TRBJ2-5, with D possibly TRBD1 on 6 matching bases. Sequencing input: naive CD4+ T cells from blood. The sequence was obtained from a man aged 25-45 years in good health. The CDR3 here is CASSPNIAGAETQYF. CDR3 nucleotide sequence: TGTGCCAGCTCTCCTAACATCGCAGGGGCAGAGACCCAGTACTTC.